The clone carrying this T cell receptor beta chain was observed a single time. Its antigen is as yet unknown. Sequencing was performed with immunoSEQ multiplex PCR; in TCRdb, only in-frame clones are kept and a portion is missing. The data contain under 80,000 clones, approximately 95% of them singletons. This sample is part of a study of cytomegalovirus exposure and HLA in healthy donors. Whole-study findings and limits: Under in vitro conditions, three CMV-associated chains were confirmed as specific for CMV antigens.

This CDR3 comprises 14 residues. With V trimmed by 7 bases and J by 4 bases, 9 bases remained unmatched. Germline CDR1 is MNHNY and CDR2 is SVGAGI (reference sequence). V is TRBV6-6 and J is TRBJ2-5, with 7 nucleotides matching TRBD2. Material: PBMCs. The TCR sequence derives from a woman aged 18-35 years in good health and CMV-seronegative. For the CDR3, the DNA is TGTGCCAGCACCGGGGGGACCTTGAGAGAGACCCAGTACTTC. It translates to CASTGGTLRETQYF.